The clone carrying this TCR beta chain was seen a handful of times. This sample was included in a study of CD8 T cells in Susac syndrome. RNA, at about 0.45 to 1 ug, was reverse transcribed with random hexamers. Each CDR3 protein gets one entry after TCRdb re-called the immunoSEQ multiplex PCR reads with MiXCR. The table records 150,000 to 200,000 distinct CDR3 sequences, 90% to 95% of them present only once. This receptor was taken from a human donor in good health. Sequenced input: CD4+ T cells from PBMCs.

The CDR3 reads CASSFRETQYF. The CDR3 DNA reads as TGTGCCAGCAGCTTCAGGGAGACCCAGTACTTC. V gene TRBV7-2 combines with J gene TRBJ2-5; D not certain. Germline CDR1 is SGHTA and CDR2 is FQGNSA. V shed 3 bases and J shed 5 bases, with 4 bases lying between them. The CDR3 runs to 11 residues.